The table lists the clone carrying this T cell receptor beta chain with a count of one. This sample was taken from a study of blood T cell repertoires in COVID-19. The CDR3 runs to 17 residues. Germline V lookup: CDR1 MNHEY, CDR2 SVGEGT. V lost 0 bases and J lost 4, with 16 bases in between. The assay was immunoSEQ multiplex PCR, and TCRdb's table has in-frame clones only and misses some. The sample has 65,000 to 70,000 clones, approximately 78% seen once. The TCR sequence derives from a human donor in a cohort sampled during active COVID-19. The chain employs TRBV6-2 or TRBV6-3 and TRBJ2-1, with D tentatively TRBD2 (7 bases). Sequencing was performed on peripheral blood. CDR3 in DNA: TGTGCCAGCAGTTACTCCCCCCTAGGGGGGGTATACAATGAGCAGTTCTTC. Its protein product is CASSYSPLGGVYNEQFF.